This T cell receptor beta chain was observed in a study of cytomegalovirus exposure and HLA in healthy donors. Study-wide findings and caveats: Prior analysis indicated that the majority of TCR beta V segments exhibited productivity approximately 87% or approximately 30% of the time.

Regarding this clone: Its antigen is as yet unknown.

PCR primers comprised 60 Vbeta and 13 Jbeta primers. Repertoires were generated with immunoSEQ multiplex PCR, while TCRdb's copy carries only in-frame clones and drops some. The table records under 200,000 clones, 79% of them present only once. Trimming took 4 bases from V and 9 from J; bases not matched to a gene: 14. The CDR3 extends over 16 amino acids. Germline V gives CDR1 MNHNS, CDR2 SASEGT. The TCR was taken from a woman in her thirties or forties in good health and CMV-seronegative. The chain combines TRBV6-1 with TRBJ2-1; 8 positions agree with TRBD1. The material sequenced was PBMCs. CDR3 in DNA: TGTGCCAGCAGTGCCCGGACAGGGTGGAAAGATGGTGAGCAGTTCTTC. Translation gives CASSARTGWKDGEQFF.